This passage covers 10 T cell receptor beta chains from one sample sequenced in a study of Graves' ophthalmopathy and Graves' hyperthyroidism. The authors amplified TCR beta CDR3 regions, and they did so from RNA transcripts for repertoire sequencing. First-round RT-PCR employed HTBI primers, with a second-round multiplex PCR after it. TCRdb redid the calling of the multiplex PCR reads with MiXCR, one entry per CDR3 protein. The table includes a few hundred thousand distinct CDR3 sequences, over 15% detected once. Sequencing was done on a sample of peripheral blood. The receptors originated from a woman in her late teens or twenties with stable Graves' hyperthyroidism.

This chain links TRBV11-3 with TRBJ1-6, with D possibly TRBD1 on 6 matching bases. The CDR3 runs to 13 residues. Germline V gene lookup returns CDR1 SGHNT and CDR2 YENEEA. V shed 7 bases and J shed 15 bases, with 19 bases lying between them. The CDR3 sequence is CASNNRGGRYLHF. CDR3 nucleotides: TGTGCCAGCAACAATAGGGGGGGAAGATACCTCCACTTT.

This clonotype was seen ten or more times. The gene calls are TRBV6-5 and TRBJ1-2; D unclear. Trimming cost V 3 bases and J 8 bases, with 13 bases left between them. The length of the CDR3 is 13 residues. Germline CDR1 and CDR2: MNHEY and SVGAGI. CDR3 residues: CASSYEGMDGYTF. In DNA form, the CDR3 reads TGTGCCAGCAGTTATGAGGGAATGGACGGCTACACCTTC.

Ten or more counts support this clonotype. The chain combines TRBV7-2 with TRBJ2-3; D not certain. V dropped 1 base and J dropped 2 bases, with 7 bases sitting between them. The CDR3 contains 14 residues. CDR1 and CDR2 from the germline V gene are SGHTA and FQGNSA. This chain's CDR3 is CASSLVGPTDTQYF. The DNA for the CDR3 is TGTGCCAGCAGCTTAGTCGGCCCCACAGATACGCAGTATTTT. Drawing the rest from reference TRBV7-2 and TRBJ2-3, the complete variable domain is GAGVSQSPSNKVTEKGKDVELRCDPISGHTALYWYRQSLGQGLEFLIYFQGNSAPDKSGLPSDRFSAERTGGSVSTLTIQRTQQEDSAVYLCASSLVGPTDTQYFGPGTRLTVL.

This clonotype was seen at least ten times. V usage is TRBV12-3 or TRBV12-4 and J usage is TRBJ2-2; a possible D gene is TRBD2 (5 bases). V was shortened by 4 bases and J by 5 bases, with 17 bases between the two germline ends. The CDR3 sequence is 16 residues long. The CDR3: CASSSTWTVWTGELFF. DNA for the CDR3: TGTGCCAGCAGTTCGACCTGGACTGTTTGGACCGGGGAGCTGTTTTTT.

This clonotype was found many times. The CDR3, as DNA: TGTGCCAGCAGCTTCGGCTTGGACGAGCAGTACTTC. Residues: CASSFGLDEQYF. The rearrangement links TRBV7-9 to TRBJ2-7; D uncertain. Germline V lookup: CDR1 SEHNR, CDR2 FQNEAQ (reference sequence). V shed 3 bases and J shed 5 bases, with 8 bases lying between them. This CDR3 region has 12 residues.

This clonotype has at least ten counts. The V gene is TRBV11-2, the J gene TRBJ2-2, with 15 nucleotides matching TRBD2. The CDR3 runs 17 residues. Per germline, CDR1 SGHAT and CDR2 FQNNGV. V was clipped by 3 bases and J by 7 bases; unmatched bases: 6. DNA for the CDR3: TGTGCCAGCAGCTTCGGGACTAGCGGGGGGACGAACGGGGAGCTGTTTTTT. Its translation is CASSFGTSGGTNGELFF.

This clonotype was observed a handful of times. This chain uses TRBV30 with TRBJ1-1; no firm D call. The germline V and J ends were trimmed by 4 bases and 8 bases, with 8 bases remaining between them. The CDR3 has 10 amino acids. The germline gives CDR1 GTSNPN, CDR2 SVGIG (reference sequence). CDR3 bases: TGTGCCTGGAAATTGGGGGAAGCTTTCTTT. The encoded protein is CAWKLGEAFF. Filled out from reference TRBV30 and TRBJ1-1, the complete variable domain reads SQTIHQWPATLVQPVGSPLSLECTVEGTSNPNLYWYRQAAGRGLQLLFYSVGIGQISSEVPQNLSASRPQDRQFILSSKKLLLSDSGFYLCAWKLGEAFFGQGTRLTVV.

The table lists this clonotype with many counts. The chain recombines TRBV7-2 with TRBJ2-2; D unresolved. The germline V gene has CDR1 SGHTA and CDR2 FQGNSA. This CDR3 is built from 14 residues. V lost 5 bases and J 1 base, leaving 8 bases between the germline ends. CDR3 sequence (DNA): TGTGCCAGCAGCAAAAGCAAGAACACCGGGGAGCTGTTTTTT. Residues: CASSKSKNTGELFF.

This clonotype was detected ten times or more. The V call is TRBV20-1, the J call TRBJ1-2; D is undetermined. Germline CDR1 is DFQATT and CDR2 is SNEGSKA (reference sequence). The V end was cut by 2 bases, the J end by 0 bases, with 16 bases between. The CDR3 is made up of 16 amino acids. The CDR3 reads CSARPNGQTTNYGYTF. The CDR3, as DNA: TGCAGTGCTAGACCTAACGGGCAGACTACTAACTATGGCTACACCTTC.

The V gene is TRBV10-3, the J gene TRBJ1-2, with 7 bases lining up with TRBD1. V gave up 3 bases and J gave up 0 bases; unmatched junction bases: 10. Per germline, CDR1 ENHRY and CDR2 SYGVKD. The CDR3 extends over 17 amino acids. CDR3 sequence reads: CAISESVGTDSNYGYTF. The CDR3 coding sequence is TGTGCCATCAGTGAAAGCGTGGGGACAGACTCTAACTATGGCTACACCTTC.